The next 15 T cell receptor beta chains were all read from a single sample in a study of blood T cell repertoires in COVID-19. TCRdb keeps only in-frame clones here, not all; method: immunoSEQ multiplex PCR. Here the sample spans around 240,000 clones, 80% to 90% being singletons. The sequenced sample consisted of PBMCs or T cells enriched from blood (not recorded which). The receptors were gathered from a woman aged 45 to 65 who had recovered from COVID-19.

This clone was seen a handful of times. The chain recombines TRBV28 with TRBJ1-2; 11 bases align to TRBD1. V gave up 3 bases and J gave up 4 bases; unmatched junction bases: 10. Germline V CDR1 and CDR2: MDHEN, SYDVKM. The CDR3 is 17 residues long. The CDR3 protein is CASSLQPGTGGFYGYTF. As DNA, the CDR3 is TGTGCCAGCAGTTTGCAGCCCGGGACAGGGGGTTTCTATGGCTACACCTTC.

This chain connects TRBV27 to TRBJ2-2; D unresolved. The CDR3 loop spans 15 amino acids. Germline lookup yields CDR1 MNHEY and CDR2 SMNVEV (reference sequence). V lost 7 bases to trimming and J lost 5 bases, with 17 bases between them. The CDR3, as DNA: TGTGCCAGCAATCATTTAGGAGAAGAAACCGGGGAGCTGTTTTTT. This gives the protein CASNHLGEETGELFF.

CDR3 in amino acids: CASRLDLGLAGGVTYNEQFF. The CDR3, as DNA: TGCGCCAGCAGACTCGACTTGGGACTAGCGGGAGGGGTAACCTACAATGAGCAGTTCTTC. The chain uses TRBV5-1 and TRBJ2-1, with TRBD2 identical over 16 bases. In germline, CDR1 is SGHRS, CDR2 YFSETQ. This CDR3 contains 20 residues. The junction had 13 bases not matched to a gene; V was cut back by 5 bases and J by 2 bases.

The chain uses TRBV28 and TRBJ1-4, with 7 bases lining up with TRBD1. CDR1 and CDR2 from the germline V gene are MDHEN and SYDVKM. V lost 4 bases to trimming and J lost 8 bases; unmatched junction nucleotides: 13. The CDR3 totals 16 residues. CDR3 sequence (DNA): TGTGCCAGCAGTTACCCCCTATCGGGGGACAGAGAAAAACTGTTTTTT. Protein product: CASSYPLSGDREKLFF.

The J gene is TRBJ1-5, the V gene TRBV19; 7 nucleotides agree with TRBD1. This CDR3 is built from 13 residues. The V and J ends lost 4 bases and 6 bases, in that order; junction bases with no gene match: 3. CDR1 and CDR2 from the germline V gene are LNHDA and SQIVND (reference sequence). The CDR3 DNA reads TGTGCCAGTAGTAAGGGGGCGGGTCAGCCCCAGCATTTT. It yields the protein CASSKGAGQPQHF.

The table lists this clone with a count of one. The sample carries other DNA sequences with the same CDR3. The chain couples TRBV27 to TRBJ1-1; tentative D call: TRBD1 (5 bases). The CDR3 spans 11 residues. The V and J ends lost 3 bases and 11 bases respectively, with 10 bases between them. Germline CDR1 is MNHEY and CDR2 is SMNVEV (reference sequence). The CDR3 sequence is CASSLGGRAFF. In DNA form, the CDR3 reads TGTGCCAGCAGTTTGGGGGGTCGGGCTTTCTTT.

The chain combines TRBV3-1 (or the pseudogene TRBV3-2) with TRBJ2-1; TRBD2 aligns across 9 bases. Losses at the gene ends were 8 bases for V and 14 bases for J; bases not matched to a gene: 10. The germline gives CDR1 LGHDT, CDR2 YNNKEL (reference sequence). There are 12 residues in the CDR3. The CDR3 region has the DNA TGTGCCAGCGATAGAGGGGGGACTAGCAAGTTCTTC. As protein: CASDRGGTSKFF.

The chain uses TRBV19 and TRBJ2-3; D perhaps matches TRBD2 (5 bases). CDR1 is LNHDA, CDR2 SQIVND, per germline (reference sequence). Trimming removed 4 bases at V and 2 bases at J, with 19 bases between. The length of the CDR3 is 17 residues. CDR3: CASSRGGIGTHTDTQYF. As DNA, the CDR3 is TGTGCCAGTAGTAGAGGAGGAATAGGTACACACACAGATACGCAGTATTTT.

The chain recombines TRBV7-2 with TRBJ2-7; 10 nucleotides match TRBD2. V shed 4 bases, J shed 2 bases, and the junction held 5 bases outside the gene matches. The CDR3 is made up of 15 amino acids. In germline, CDR1 is SGHTA, CDR2 FQGNSA. DNA of the CDR3: TGTGCCAGCAGCTCCCTAGCGGGAGTACCCTACGAGCAGTACTTC. It codes for CASSSLAGVPYEQYF.

The rearrangement uses TRBV27 and TRBJ2-7; perhaps TRBD2 as D (5 bases). The CDR3 spans 15 residues. Trimming shortened V by 2 bases and J by 1 base, and 12 bases separated the two germline ends. CDR1 MNHEY and CDR2 SMNVEV come from the germline V gene (reference sequence). This CDR3 is CASSLVASTSYEQYF. The CDR3 DNA follows: TGTGCCAGCAGTTTAGTGGCTAGCACGTCCTACGAGCAGTACTTC.

The chain combines TRBV6-5 with TRBJ1-4; the D is unclear. CDR1 and CDR2 (germline): MNHEY, SVGAGI. This CDR3 is 15 amino acids long. The V and J ends lost 6 bases and 0 bases respectively, with 11 bases between them. CDR3 sequence: CASRRGLATNEKLFF. As DNA, the CDR3 is TGTGCCAGCAGGCGGGGATTAGCAACTAATGAAAAACTGTTTTTT.

This clone showed up just once. The gene calls are TRBV6-1 and TRBJ1-2; tentative D call: TRBD1 (6 bases). The ends were cut back, 4 bases at V and 0 bases at J, with 15 bases in the middle. The CDR3 contains 16 residues. The germline CDR1 and CDR2 sequences are MNHNS and SASEGT. In DNA, the CDR3 is TGTGCCAGCAGTGGTGAAGACAGGAACCCTAACTATGGCTACACCTTC. It specifies CASSGEDRNPNYGYTF.

The chain combines TRBV19 with TRBJ2-2; no clear D gene. Trimming removed 7 bases from V and 0 bases from J, with 15 bases in between. The germline CDR1 and CDR2 sequences are LNHDA and SQIVND (reference sequence). This CDR3 is built from 16 residues. CDR3 in DNA: TGTGCCAGTACATTTCGACAACCACCGAACACCGGGGAGCTGTTTTTT. As protein: CASTFRQPPNTGELFF.

The genes are TRBV10-2 and TRBJ2-1, with 7 bases aligning to TRBD2. The CDR3 has 14 amino acids. The V and J ends lost 7 bases and 13 bases, in that order; junction bases with no gene match: 16. Per germline, CDR1 WSHSY and CDR2 SAAADI. The CDR3 sequence is CASTSGDFLSPQFF. The CDR3 region has the DNA TGCGCCAGCACTAGCGGAGACTTTTTGAGTCCTCAGTTCTTC.

V and J are TRBV10-1 and TRBJ2-5; 9 bases are shared with TRBD1. The CDR3 totals 15 residues. CDR1 WNHNN and CDR2 SYGVQD come from the germline V gene (reference sequence). V lost 4 bases, J lost 3 bases, and 6 bases stayed unmatched. The CDR3 DNA is TGCGCCAGCAGTGGAGGGAGGGACAGGGAAGAGACCCAGTACTTC. This sequence encodes CASSGGRDREETQYF.